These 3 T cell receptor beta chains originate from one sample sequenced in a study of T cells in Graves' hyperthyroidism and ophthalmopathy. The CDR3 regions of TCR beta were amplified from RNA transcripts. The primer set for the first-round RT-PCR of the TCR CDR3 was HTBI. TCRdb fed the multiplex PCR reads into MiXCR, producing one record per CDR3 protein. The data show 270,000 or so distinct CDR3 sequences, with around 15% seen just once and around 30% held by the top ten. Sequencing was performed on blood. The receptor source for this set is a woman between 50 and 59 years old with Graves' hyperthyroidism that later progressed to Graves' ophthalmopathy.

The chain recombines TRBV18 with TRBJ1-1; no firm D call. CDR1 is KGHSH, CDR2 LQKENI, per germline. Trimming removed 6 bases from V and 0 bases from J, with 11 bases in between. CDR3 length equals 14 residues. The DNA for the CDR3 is TGTGCCAGCTCTTTGAAGCCGCTGAACACTGAAGCTTTCTTT. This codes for CASSLKPLNTEAFF.

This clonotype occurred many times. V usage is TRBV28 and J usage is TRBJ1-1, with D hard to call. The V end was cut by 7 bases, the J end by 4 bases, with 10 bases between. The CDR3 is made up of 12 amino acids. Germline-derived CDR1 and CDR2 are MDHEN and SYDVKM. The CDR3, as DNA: TGTGCCAGCACGGGCGGTGGCACTGAAGCTTTCTTT. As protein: CASTGGGTEAFF. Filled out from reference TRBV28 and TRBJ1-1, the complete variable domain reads DVKVTQSSRYLVKRTGEKVFLECVQDMDHENMFWYRQDPGLGLRLIYFSYDVKMKEKGDIPEGYSVSREKKERFSLILESASTNQTSMYLCASTGGGTEAFFGQGTRLTVV.

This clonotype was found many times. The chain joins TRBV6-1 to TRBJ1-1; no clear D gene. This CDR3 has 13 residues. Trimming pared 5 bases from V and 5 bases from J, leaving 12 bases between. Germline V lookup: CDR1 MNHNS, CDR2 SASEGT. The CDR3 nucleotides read TGTGCCAGCAGTTCCTCCGGGGTTACTGAAGCTTTCTTT. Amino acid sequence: CASSSSGVTEAFF.